Below, 28 T cell receptor beta chains from the same sample are listed, as sequenced in a study of PD-1 blockade in classical Hodgkin lymphoma. The repertoire was sequenced with immunoSEQ multiplex PCR; TCRdb's copy has only in-frame clones and lacks some. The table has approximately 24,000 clones, around 84% seen once; the top ten hold approximately 2.7%. With no exception, relapse followed autologous stem cell transplantation in all patients, and brentuximab vedotin exposure varied. The input for sequencing was peripheral blood mononuclear cells (PBMCs), taken at baseline. The receptors stem from a human donor with classical Hodgkin lymphoma.

The CDR3: CASRQFQGTEAFF. The CDR3 DNA reads TGCGCCAGCAGGCAGTTCCAGGGGACTGAAGCTTTCTTT. The gene calls are TRBV5-1 and TRBJ1-1, with a possible D match to TRBD1 (6 bases). Looked up from germline, CDR1 is SGHRS and CDR2 is YFSETQ. V was cut by 5 bases and J by 5 bases, with 13 bases left in between. This CDR3 spans 13 amino acids. The whole variable domain, filled in from reference TRBV5-1 and TRBJ1-1, reads KAGVTQTPRYLIKTRGQQVTLSCSPISGHRSVSWYQQTPGQGLQFLFEYFSETQRNKGNFPGRFSGRQFSNSRSEMNVSTLELGDSALYLCASRQFQGTEAFFGQGTRLTVV.

This clone was counted a few times. Different DNA sequences within this sample yield the same CDR3. The CDR3 loop reads CASSPSTDTQYF. The CDR3 nucleotides are TGTGCCAGCTCCCCAAGCACAGATACGCAGTATTTT. The chain recombines TRBV18 with TRBJ2-3; D gene unclear. The CDR3 spans 12 residues. Germline-derived CDR1 and CDR2 are KGHSH and LQKENI. Trimming removed 6 bases from V and 0 bases from J, with 4 bases in between.

V is TRBV7-8 and J is TRBJ1-6; D is undetermined. CDR1 and CDR2 from the germline V gene are SGHVS and FQNEAQ. Trimming removed 1 base at V and 9 bases at J, with 13 bases between. The length of the CDR3 is 15 residues. This chain's CDR3 is CASSLDGSRTSPLHF. CDR3 coding DNA: TGTGCCAGCAGCTTAGATGGTAGCCGAACTTCACCCCTCCACTTT.

The rearrangement uses TRBV5-1 and TRBJ2-3, with TRBD1 matching over 8 bases. The CDR3 sequence is 14 residues long. J was trimmed by 5 bases and V by 0 bases; bases with no gene match: 2. CDR1 and CDR2 from the germline V gene are SGHRS and YFSETQ. The CDR3 here is CASSLGRGLDTQYF. The CDR3 DNA reads TGCGCCAGCAGCTTGGGCAGGGGGCTAGATACGCAGTATTTT.

The V and J genes are TRBV4-1 and TRBJ2-2; 9 positions agree with TRBD1. V lost 4 bases and J lost 3; bases outside the gene matches: 3. Germline V gene data show CDR1 as MGHRA and CDR2 as YSYEKL. CDR3 length: 15 amino acids. The CDR3 protein is CASSRTGGDTGELFF. In DNA, the CDR3 is TGCGCCAGCAGCCGAACAGGGGGCGACACCGGGGAGCTGTTTTTT.

The chain links TRBV12-5 to TRBJ1-1; D is ambiguous. V lost 1 base and J 0 bases, leaving 6 bases between the germline ends. The CDR3 is 14 residues long. Germline CDR1 LGHNT, CDR2 FRNRAP. This CDR3 reads CASGLGVLNTEAFF. CDR3 bases: TGTGCTAGTGGTTTGGGGGTATTGAACACTGAAGCTTTCTTT.

A remark on this clone: Other DNA sequences of this sample code for an identical CDR3. V and J are TRBV19 and TRBJ1-3, with D unresolved. V lost 6 bases and J lost 0, with 9 bases in between. The CDR3 covers 14 residues. Germline V lookup: CDR1 LNHDA, CDR2 SQIVND (reference sequence). In DNA, the CDR3 is TGTGCCAGTAGCCTGGATAGCTCTGGAAACACCATATATTTT. Protein product: CASSLDSSGNTIYF.

This chain links TRBV5-1 with TRBJ2-1; no firm D call. The germline V gene encodes CDR1 SGHRS and CDR2 YFSETQ. The CDR3 totals 12 residues. Trimming removed 3 bases from V and 3 bases from J, with 4 bases in between. CDR3 loop: CASSSNYNEQFF. The CDR3 DNA is TGCGCCAGCAGCTCAAACTACAATGAGCAGTTCTTC. Filled out from reference TRBV5-1 and TRBJ2-1, the complete variable domain reads KAGVTQTPRYLIKTRGQQVTLSCSPISGHRSVSWYQQTPGQGLQFLFEYFSETQRNKGNFPGRFSGRQFSNSRSEMNVSTLELGDSALYLCASSSNYNEQFFGPGTRLTVL.

This clone was recorded once. The chain couples TRBV5-6 to TRBJ1-3; maybe TRBD1 (6 bases). Trimming removed 4 bases from V and 4 bases from J, with 9 bases in between. The length of the CDR3 is 13 residues. Germline values: CDR1 SGHDT, CDR2 YYEEEE. CDR3 loop: CASSPTGGNTIYF. The CDR3, as DNA: TGTGCCAGCAGCCCAACAGGGGGAAACACCATATATTTT.

This clone was observed once. CDR3 region: CASSWTGSSYEQYF. CDR3 bases: TGTGCCAGCAGCTGGACAGGGAGCTCCTACGAGCAGTACTTC. This chain uses TRBV5-5 with TRBJ2-7, with TRBD1 matching 8 bases. V lost 3 bases to trimming and J lost 0 bases; unmatched junction nucleotides: 2. The CDR3 is 14 residues long. Germline assignment: CDR1 SGHKS and CDR2 YYEKEE (reference sequence).

V is TRBV9 and J is TRBJ2-1; no clear D gene. Trimming cost V 4 bases and J 2 bases, with 13 bases left between them. The germline V gene encodes CDR1 SGDLS and CDR2 YYNGEE. The CDR3 spans 15 residues. CDR3 loop: CASSTDPVTYNEQFF. CDR3 bases: TGTGCCAGCAGCACAGACCCGGTTACCTACAATGAGCAGTTCTTC. Combining the CDR3 with reference TRBV9 and TRBJ2-1 gives the whole variable domain DSGVTQTPKHLITATGQRVTLRCSPRSGDLSVYWYQQSLDQGLQFLIQYYNGEERAKGNILERFSAQQFPDLHSELNLSSLELGDSALYFCASSTDPVTYNEQFFGPGTRLTVL.

The chain carries TRBV5-4 and TRBJ2-2; D may be TRBD2 (5 bases). The CDR3 covers 16 residues. The germline gives CDR1 SGHNT, CDR2 YYREEE (reference sequence). V dropped 5 bases and J dropped 2 bases, with 16 bases sitting between them. The CDR3 sequence: CASRVGSDRNTGELFF. CDR3 coding DNA: TGTGCCAGCAGGGTTGGGAGCGACCGAAACACCGGGGAGCTGTTTTTT.

This chain uses TRBV19 with TRBJ2-2; D is tentatively TRBD1 or TRBD2 (5 bases each). V shed 7 bases and J shed 7 bases, with 13 bases lying between them. CDR1 and CDR2 from the germline V gene are LNHDA and SQIVND (reference sequence). The CDR3 covers 13 residues. In DNA form, the CDR3 reads TGTGCCAGTACCCCGATGGGGGTCGGGGAGCTGTTTTTT. Its protein is CASTPMGVGELFF.

Turning to this clone: Germline is not matched at one junction end, which may reflect a read error. The chain has TRBV5-1 and TRBJ2-3; D possibly corresponds to TRBD1 (7 bases). This CDR3 contains 12 residues. Germline V gene lookup returns CDR1 SGHRS and CDR2 YFSETQ. This CDR3 is CAGSSGGDTQYF. The CDR3 nucleotides read TGCGCCGGCAGTTCAGGGGGGGATACGCAGTATTTT.

J is TRBJ1-4 and V is TRBV6-1, with D perhaps TRBD1 (5 bases). CDR3 size: 16 residues. Trimming cost V 1 base and J 6 bases, with 15 bases left between them. Germline V gives CDR1 MNHNS, CDR2 SASEGT. The DNA of the CDR3 is TGTGCCAGCAGTGAAGTCAGGGTCGGCTTTTATGAAAAACTGTTTTTT. It specifies CASSEVRVGFYEKLFF.

The J gene is TRBJ2-7, the V gene TRBV6-5, with D perhaps TRBD1 (5 bases). The length of the CDR3 is 13 residues. Per the germline V gene, CDR1 is MNHEY and CDR2 is SVGAGI. V was cut by 4 bases and J by 3 bases, with 10 bases left in between. The CDR3: CASSFLTGYEQYF. The CDR3 nucleotides are TGTGCCAGCAGTTTCCTCACAGGCTACGAGCAGTACTTC.

The rearrangement uses TRBV7-8 and TRBJ2-7; 8 bases are shared with TRBD2. This CDR3 is built from 14 residues. J was trimmed by 6 bases and V by 3 bases; bases with no gene match: 7. Germline V gene lookup returns CDR1 SGHVS and CDR2 FQNEAQ. CDR3 sequence (DNA): TGTGCCAGCAGCTTTATTTCTGCGGGGGGCGAGCAGTACTTC. This encodes CASSFISAGGEQYF.

This chain uses TRBV29-1 with TRBJ2-7; TRBD1 matches 8 bases. Per germline, CDR1 SQVTM and CDR2 ANQGSEA. Trimming at V came to 7 bases and at J to 3 bases, leaving 11 bases not matched to a gene. The CDR3 is made up of 14 amino acids. Written as DNA, the CDR3 is TGCAGCGCTCGTCCCGACAGGGGAGACTACGAGCAGTACTTC. It encodes CSARPDRGDYEQYF.

This clone has just a few counts. The CDR3 is CASSYGDINSPLHF. CDR3 DNA sequence: TGTGCCAGCAGTTATGGGGATATTAATTCACCCCTCCACTTT. The chain is built from TRBV7-8 and TRBJ1-6; D gene uncertain. CDR3 length equals 14 residues. The V end was cut by 6 bases, the J end by 6 bases, with 12 bases between. Germline V gene data show CDR1 as SGHVS and CDR2 as FQNEAQ.

V and J are TRBV7-6 and TRBJ2-7, with 9 bases identical to TRBD2. This CDR3 contains 18 residues. The V gene's germline CDR1 is SGHVS and CDR2 FNYEAQ. V dropped 0 bases and J dropped 4; count of bases not matched to a gene: 13. The CDR3 reads CASSLAPQGVAGVYEQYF. DNA for the CDR3: TGTGCCAGCAGCTTAGCCCCCCAAGGGGTAGCGGGGGTATACGAGCAGTACTTC. Complete variable domain (other parts from reference TRBV7-6 and TRBJ2-7): GAGVSQSPRYKVTKRGQDVALRCDPISGHVSLYWYRQALGQGPEFLTYFNYEAQQDKSGLPNDRFSAERPEGSISTLTIQRTEQRDSAMYRCASSLAPQGVAGVYEQYFGPGTRLTVT.

The chain has TRBV15 and TRBJ1-5; 7 nucleotides align to TRBD1. V lost 6 bases, J lost 3 bases, and 5 bases stayed unmatched. Germline V CDR1 and CDR2: LNHNV, YYDKDF (reference sequence). The CDR3 totals 14 residues. The CDR3 here is CATSTDRLNQPQHF. The CDR3 DNA reads as TGTGCCACCAGTACGGACAGGCTCAATCAGCCCCAGCATTTT.

This rearrangement joins TRBV5-1 to TRBJ2-2, with TRBD1 matching over 9 bases. CDR1 is SGHRS, CDR2 YFSETQ, per germline. This CDR3 comprises 15 residues. With 5 bases clipped from V and 3 bases from J, the junction kept 5 bases outside the gene matches. CDR3 in amino acids: CASRSGTGYTGELFF. CDR3 sequence (DNA): TGCGCCAGCAGATCCGGGACAGGGTACACCGGGGAGCTGTTTTTT.

V and J are TRBV4-3 and TRBJ2-1, with 8 bases identical to TRBD2. CDR1 is LGHNA, CDR2 YSLEER, per germline. The J segment lost 7 bases and the V segment lost 3 bases, leaving 8 bases of the junction unmatched. The CDR3 runs 15 residues. The CDR3 sequence: CASSQLAGRVNEQFF. CDR3 in DNA: TGCGCCAGCAGCCAGCTAGCGGGTCGTGTGAATGAGCAGTTCTTC.

V is TRBV7-8 and J is TRBJ2-5, with 13 positions matching TRBD2. Germline V gene sequence: CDR1 SGHVS, CDR2 FQNEAQ. V trimming: 3 bases; J trimming: 4 bases; junction bases outside the gene matches: 5. The CDR3 totals 16 residues. This CDR3 is CASSFQTSGGPETQYF. Written as DNA, the CDR3 is TGTGCCAGCAGCTTTCAGACTAGCGGGGGGCCAGAGACCCAGTACTTC.

V and J are TRBV6-5 and TRBJ1-6, with 9 bases that match TRBD1. CDR1 MNHEY and CDR2 SVGAGI come from the germline V gene. The CDR3 covers 15 residues. The trim removed 4 bases at V and 7 bases at J, leaving 5 bases unmatched. Here the CDR3 reads CASSWTGTGNSPLHF. The CDR3 DNA follows: TGTGCCAGCAGTTGGACCGGGACAGGGAATTCACCCCTCCACTTT.

The sample holds one count of this clone. The CDR3 nucleotides are TGTGCCAGCACCGCAACTAGCGGTCAACCTAATGAGCAGTTCTTC. Translation: CASTATSGQPNEQFF. The chain carries TRBV7-9 and TRBJ2-1; 8 bases fit TRBD2. V was clipped by 7 bases and J by 7 bases; unmatched bases: 12. The CDR3 is 15 residues long. From germline, CDR1 is SEHNR and CDR2 FQNEAQ (reference sequence).

This chain links TRBV7-9 with TRBJ1-1; 8 bases are a match to TRBD1. V lost 1 base to trimming and J lost 0 bases; unmatched junction nucleotides: 1. Germline CDR1 reads SEHNR; CDR2 reads FQNEAQ (reference sequence). The CDR3 runs to 15 residues. CDR3 bases: TGTGCCAGCAGCTTAGGACAGGGGATGAACACTGAAGCTTTCTTT. Translated, it gives CASSLGQGMNTEAFF.

The chain uses TRBV4-2 and TRBJ2-5, with 9 bases matching TRBD2. The CDR3 is made up of 15 amino acids. V lost 1 base, J lost 4 bases, and 4 bases stayed unmatched. The germline gives CDR1 LGHNA, CDR2 YNFKEQ. The CDR3 region is CASSQGGGALETQYF. The CDR3 DNA is TGTGCCAGCAGCCAAGGCGGGGGGGCCCTAGAGACCCAGTACTTC.